These 17 T cell receptor beta chains originate from one sample sequenced in a study of blood T cell repertoires in COVID-19. Assay: immunoSEQ multiplex PCR; the TCRdb copy retains only in-frame clones and omits some. The table has roughly 200,000 clones, around 86% seen once. What was sequenced was peripheral blood. The receptors were sampled from a woman aged 25 to 39 with active or convalescent COVID-19.

This chain links TRBV28 with TRBJ1-5, with a weak D call TRBD1 (5 bases). Germline lookup yields CDR1 MDHEN and CDR2 SYDVKM. Trimming removed 5 bases at V and 4 bases at J, with 15 bases between. CDR3 size: 15 residues. CDR3 DNA sequence: TGTGCCAGCAGTCGACCACGGCAGGGTAATCAGCCCCAGCATTTT. Its translation is CASSRPRQGNQPQHF.

J is TRBJ1-3 and V is TRBV30; D remains ambiguous. In germline, CDR1 is GTSNPN, CDR2 SVGIG (reference sequence). This CDR3 has 12 residues. V shed 3 bases and J shed 3 bases, with 6 bases lying between them. The CDR3: CAWSAGGNTIYF. The CDR3, as DNA: TGTGCCTGGAGCGCGGGTGGAAACACCATATATTTT.

V and J are TRBV3-1 (or the pseudogene TRBV3-2) and TRBJ1-2; D not certain. Germline CDR1 is LGHDT and CDR2 is YNNKEL (reference sequence). V was clipped by 0 bases and J by 5 bases, with 10 bases between them. CDR3 length: 14 amino acids. The CDR3: CASSQDEAEYGYTF. CDR3 coding DNA: TGTGCCAGCAGCCAAGATGAGGCAGAGTATGGCTACACCTTC.

The chain employs TRBV5-7 and TRBJ2-3; 10 nucleotides align to TRBD2. TRBV5-7 is marked as an open reading frame, function uncertain. The CDR3 is 15 amino acids. After removal of 0 bases from V and 3 bases from J, the junction contained 1 base not matched to a gene. CDR3 amino acids: CASSLEREGTDTQYF. Written as DNA, the CDR3 is TGTGCCAGCAGCTTGGAGCGGGAGGGGACAGATACGCAGTATTTT.

This rearrangement joins TRBV19 to TRBJ1-3, with D perhaps matching TRBD1 (5 bases). Trimming took 5 bases from V and 0 from J, leaving 11 bases between them. CDR3 size: 15 residues. CDR1 and CDR2 from the germline V gene are LNHDA and SQIVND (reference sequence). CDR3 nucleotides: TGTGCCAGTAGTCTTCTCGGGGGCTCTGGAAACACCATATATTTT. Translation gives CASSLLGGSGNTIYF.

At least ten counts were recorded for this clone. The chain combines TRBV30 with TRBJ1-6; no reliable D call. V lost 3 bases, J lost 6 bases, and 3 bases lay in between. Per the germline V gene, CDR1 is GTSNPN and CDR2 is SVGIG (reference sequence). The CDR3 totals 11 residues. The CDR3 here is CAWSSNSPLHF. CDR3 coding DNA: TGTGCCTGGAGCAGTAATTCACCCCTCCACTTT.

The chain recombines TRBV14 with TRBJ2-5, with 9 positions matching TRBD1. Germline V gene lookup returns CDR1 SGHDN and CDR2 FVKESK. The V and J ends lost 5 bases and 4 bases, in that order; junction bases with no gene match: 5. This CDR3 spans 14 amino acids. The CDR3 reads CASSYRGQLETQYF. The DNA for the CDR3 is TGTGCCAGCAGCTACAGGGGGCAGCTAGAGACCCAGTACTTC. Full variable domain (outside the CDR3, taken from reference TRBV14 and TRBJ2-5): EAGVTQFPSHSVIEKGQTVTLRCDPISGHDNLYWYRRVMGKEIKFLLHFVKESKQDESGMPNNRFLAERTGGTYSTLKVQPAELEDSGVYFCASSYRGQLETQYFGPGTRLLVL.

The V and J genes are TRBV10-3 and TRBJ1-2; D is unclear. The CDR3 totals 16 residues. Germline V lookup: CDR1 ENHRY, CDR2 SYGVKD. Trimming removed 0 bases from V and 3 bases from J, with 14 bases in between. The CDR3 protein is CAISESTRRQYYGYTF. CDR3 in DNA: TGTGCCATCAGTGAGTCGACTCGGCGTCAGTACTATGGCTACACCTTC.

This chain uses TRBV2 with TRBJ1-2, with D possibly being TRBD1 (6 bases). This CDR3 is 12 amino acids long. CDR1 SNHLY and CDR2 FYNNEI come from the germline V gene. V gave up 3 bases and J gave up 5 bases, with 7 bases separating them. The DNA of the CDR3 is TGTGCCAGCAGTGACAGGGGTTATGGCTACACCTTC. Its translation is CASSDRGYGYTF.

In this sample, this clone turned up once. The chain has TRBV11-2 and TRBJ1-5, with no clear D. This CDR3 spans 15 amino acids. V was trimmed by 5 bases and J by 1 base, leaving 12 bases between them. Germline V gene lookup returns CDR1 SGHAT and CDR2 FQNNGV. The CDR3 DNA reads as TGTGCCAGCAGCGACGCGGGGAGCAGCAATCAGCCCCAGCATTTT. Its translation is CASSDAGSSNQPQHF.

This chain uses TRBV5-1 with TRBJ1-1, with D possibly being TRBD1 (6 bases). V lost 5 bases, J lost 1 base, and 12 bases lay in between. The V gene's germline CDR1 is SGHRS and CDR2 YFSETQ. The CDR3 has 14 amino acids. The CDR3 spells CASRDLGQNTEAFF. The CDR3 DNA is TGCGCCAGCAGGGACTTGGGACAGAACACTGAAGCTTTCTTT.

This clone has only a few counts. This chain connects TRBV11-2 to TRBJ2-2; the D gene is possibly TRBD1 (5 bases). Germline loops: CDR1 SGHAT, CDR2 FQNNGV. Trimming stripped 3 bases from V and 4 bases from J, with 6 bases between. The CDR3 runs to 13 residues. The CDR3 loop is CASSFGATGELFF. CDR3 nucleotide sequence: TGTGCCAGCAGCTTTGGGGCCACCGGGGAGCTGTTTTTT.

The V and J genes are TRBV2 and TRBJ1-1; 8 nucleotides match TRBD1. The trim removed 5 bases at V and 0 bases at J, leaving 2 bases unmatched. The CDR3 is 14 amino acids. CDR1 SNHLY and CDR2 FYNNEI come from the germline V gene. CDR3 sequence: CASSYRGMNTEAFF. CDR3 DNA: TGTGCCAGCAGTTACAGGGGGATGAACACTGAAGCTTTCTTT. The full variable domain, completed using reference TRBV2 and TRBJ1-1, is EPEVTQTPSHQVTQMGQEVILRCVPISNHLYFYWYRQILGQKVEFLVSFYNNEISEKSEIFDDQFSVERPDGSNFTLKIRSTKLEDSAMYFCASSYRGMNTEAFFGQGTRLTVV.

The chain employs TRBV2 and TRBJ2-7; 8 bases fit TRBD1. Trimming removed 3 bases from V and 4 bases from J; junction bases left unmatched: 5. Germline CDR1 and CDR2: SNHLY and FYNNEI. The CDR3 has 14 residues. The CDR3, as DNA: TGTGCCAGCAGTGAGTTGACAGGGGTGTACGAGCAGTACTTC. Translating it yields CASSELTGVYEQYF.

In its sample, this clone was seen once. CDR3 coding DNA: TGTGCCAGCAGTTACCCCCTCGGGGGTTACGAGCAGTACTTC. This sequence encodes CASSYPLGGYEQYF. The chain links TRBV6-6 to TRBJ2-7; the D gene is possibly TRBD2 (6 bases). Germline-derived CDR1 and CDR2 are MNHNY and SVGAGI (reference sequence). The V and J ends lost 2 bases and 4 bases respectively, with 12 bases between them. The CDR3 runs 14 residues.

Concerning this clone itself: A far larger clone lies a single base away; this is likely a read error. The rearrangement uses TRBV6-5 and TRBJ2-7; 8 nucleotides agree with TRBD1. V shed 6 bases, J shed 2 bases, and the junction held 6 bases outside the gene matches. There are 14 residues in the CDR3. Germline V CDR1 and CDR2: MNHEY, SVGAGI. This chain's CDR3 is CASSPTGDPYEQYF. CDR3 DNA sequence: TGTGCCAGCAGCCCGACAGGGGACCCCTACGAGCAGTACTTC.

The chain uses TRBV11-3 and TRBJ2-3; 9 bases are a match to TRBD2. V shed 2 bases and J 0 bases; nucleotides not matched to a gene: 6. The CDR3 length is 17 residues. In germline, CDR1 is SGHNT, CDR2 YENEEA. As DNA, the CDR3 is TGTGCCAGCAGCTTAAGGTCTAGCGGGGATAGCACAGATACGCAGTATTTT. This translates into CASSLRSSGDSTDTQYF.